This TCR beta chain emerged from a study of OX40 agonist ivuxolimab in advanced cancers. Study-level background: The dose of intravenous ivuxolimab that patients received every 2 weeks ranged from 0.01 to 10 mg/kg. Patients with hepatocellular carcinoma, melanoma, renal cell or head and neck cancer made up the dose-escalation patients. Study-level findings and limits: Partial responders treated at 0.1-3.0 mg/kg exhibited clonal expansion among the lowest measured.

Comments on this clone: Its antigen is not identified.

Per germline, CDR1 SGHDT and CDR2 YYEEEE. The CDR3 consists of 15 residues. The junction had 13 bases not matched to a gene; V was cut back by 4 bases and J by 6 bases. Method: immunoSEQ multiplex PCR; TCRdb's copy keeps in-frame clones and lacks some. The sample lists about 98,000 clones; roughly 87% were seen once. The chain uses TRBV5-6 and TRBJ2-7, with TRBD1 identical over 7 bases. The source was CD4+ or CD8+ T cells sorted from blood, collected in a trial of the OX40 agonist ivuxolimab. This TCR was recovered from an adult with an advanced solid tumor such as melanoma, head and neck, liver or kidney cancer. The CDR3 DNA is TGTGCCAGCAGCCGGCCGGGACAGATTTCTTTCGAGCAGTACTTC. This gives the protein CASSRPGQISFEQYF.